These 29 T cell receptor beta chains were sequenced from one sample in a study of CDR3 diversity in severe acne. TCRdb passed the PCR reads through MiXCR, listing each CDR3 protein once. The sample includes around 91,000 distinct CDR3 sequences, around 50% of them seen just once. Sequences were obtained from blood. Receptors were obtained from a male donor in good health, without acne.

This clonotype occurred a few times. V gene TRBV19 combines with J gene TRBJ1-2; D gene ambiguous. The V gene's germline CDR1 is LNHDA and CDR2 SQIVND (reference sequence). V lost 3 bases, J lost 4 bases, and 12 bases lay in between. The CDR3 runs to 14 residues. The CDR3 is CASSMGVASYGYTF. In nucleotides, the CDR3 is TGTGCCAGTAGTATGGGAGTCGCTAGCTATGGCTACACCTTC.

The DNA for the CDR3 is TGTGCCTGGAGCGATTTGGTGGCTTTCCAAGAGACCCAGTACTTC. It is translated as CAWSDLVAFQETQYF. The chain uses TRBV25-1 and TRBJ2-5; D gene uncertain. Germline V CDR1 and CDR2: MGHDK, SYGVNS. V lost 11 bases and J 1 base, leaving 20 bases between the germline ends. There are 15 residues in the CDR3.

In its sample, this clonotype was seen many times. This rearrangement joins TRBV20-1 to TRBJ2-7, with D tentatively TRBD1 (5 bases). The CDR3 sequence is 12 residues long. Trimming shortened V by 5 bases and J by 5 bases, and 13 bases separated the two germline ends. The V gene's germline CDR1 is DFQATT and CDR2 SNEGSKA (reference sequence). The CDR3 region is CSAPAGLDEQYF. CDR3 sequence (DNA): TGCAGTGCTCCGGCAGGGCTTGACGAGCAGTACTTC.

This clonotype was counted ten times or more. CDR3 residues: CASRRQGGEQNTQYF. CDR3 DNA sequence: TGTGCCAGTAGAAGACAGGGTGGAGAACAAAATACGCAGTATTTT. This chain joins TRBV19 and TRBJ2-3, with 7 bases that match TRBD1. Germline CDR1 and CDR2: LNHDA and SQIVND (reference sequence). The CDR3 consists of 15 residues. After removal of 6 bases from V and 7 bases from J, the junction contained 13 bases not matched to a gene.

The V gene is TRBV30, the J gene TRBJ1-1; the D gene is possibly TRBD1 (6 bases). The CDR3 is 13 residues long. CDR1 and CDR2 (germline): GTSNPN, SVGIG (reference sequence). Trimming shortened V by 3 bases and J by 0 bases, and 8 bases separated the two germline ends. The CDR3 region is CAWRRGVNTEAFF. Here the CDR3 DNA reads TGTGCCTGGAGGAGGGGGGTGAACACTGAAGCTTTCTTT.

About this clonotype itself: It is likely a read error, because the conserved phenylalanine at the end of the CDR3 is missing. The chain employs TRBV2 and TRBJ2-7; possibly TRBD1 for D (5 bases). Germline CDR1 SNHLY, CDR2 FYNNEI. The CDR3 spans 14 residues. The V and J ends lost 3 bases and 4 bases respectively, with 13 bases between them. The DNA for the CDR3 is TGTGCCAGCAGTGATGGGCAGGGAAGGTACGAGCAGTACCTC. Its translation: CASSDGQGRYEQYL.

This clonotype has a count of ten or more. This may arise from a read error, as a much more abundant clone is one base away. The chain uses TRBV2 and TRBJ2-5; 7 positions agree with TRBD2. The CDR3 sequence is 15 residues long. Germline CDR1 SNHLY, CDR2 FYNNEI. DNA of the CDR3: TGTGCCGGCAGTGACGTCGGGGGGATTCAAGAGACCCAGTACTTC. Translating it yields CAGSDVGGIQETQYF.

V gene TRBV24-1 combines with J gene TRBJ2-7, with 7 bases fitting TRBD1. J was trimmed by 7 bases and V by 2 bases; bases with no gene match: 13. CDR1 is KGHDR, CDR2 SFDVKD, per germline. CDR3 length: 16 residues. This CDR3 is CATSDSNRGLRGEQYF. The CDR3 bases are TGTGCCACCAGTGATTCGAACAGGGGATTGCGAGGGGAGCAGTACTTC.

V gene TRBV11-2 combines with J gene TRBJ2-2, with TRBD2 as a possible D gene (6 bases). The CDR3 covers 13 residues. Trimming pared 8 bases from V and 1 base from J, leaving 8 bases between. Germline V CDR1 and CDR2: SGHAT, FQNNGV. This CDR3 is CASQRVNTGELFF. DNA for the CDR3: TGTGCCAGCCAGCGGGTGAACACCGGGGAGCTGTTTTTT. Variable domain in full (rest from reference TRBV11-2 and TRBJ2-2): EAGVAQSPRYKIIEKRQSVAFWCNPISGHATLYWYQQILGQGPKLLIQFQNNGVVDDSQLPKDRFSAERLKGVDSTLKIQPAKLEDSAVYLCASQRVNTGELFFGEGSRLTVL.

The J gene is TRBJ2-7, the V gene TRBV15; possible D gene TRBD2, 6 bases. The V gene's germline CDR1 is LNHNV and CDR2 YYDKDF (reference sequence). The CDR3 is made up of 13 amino acids. The V end lost 10 bases, the J end lost 0 bases, and 13 bases lay between the germline ends. The CDR3 loop is CASSWDSSYEQYF. CDR3 bases: TGTGCCAGCAGTTGGGACTCCTCCTACGAGCAGTACTTC.

Comment on this clonotype: Given the absence of the conserved phenylalanine or tryptophan at the CDR3 end, a read error is likely. V is TRBV7-7 and J is TRBJ2-7; tentative D call: TRBD2 (5 bases). Germline V lookup: CDR1 SSHAT, CDR2 FNYEAQ (reference sequence). The CDR3 extends over 11 amino acids. CDR3 nucleotides: TGTGCTAGCAGCCGGGGAACCGAGCAGTACTCC. Amino acid sequence: CASSRGTEQYS.

The table lists this clonotype with many counts. This rearrangement joins TRBV29-1 to TRBJ1-1, with D hard to call. V lost 7 bases and J lost 1, with 13 bases in between. Germline CDR1 SQVTM, CDR2 ANQGSEA. The CDR3 length is 13 residues. The CDR3 sequence: CSGTYGENTEAFF. The DNA of the CDR3 is TGCAGCGGAACATACGGGGAGAACACTGAAGCTTTCTTT.

This clonotype was seen at least ten times. The chain carries TRBV6-5 and TRBJ1-4; weak D call: TRBD1 (5 bases). CDR1 is MNHEY and CDR2 is SVGAGI in the germline V gene. The CDR3 has 11 residues. The V end lost 6 bases, the J end lost 10 bases, and 9 bases lay between the germline ends. The DNA of the CDR3 is TGTGCCAGCAGCCGAGGGGCAAAACTGTTTTTT. Protein: CASSRGAKLFF.

The chain uses TRBV4-1 and TRBJ1-6; D ambiguous. The length of the CDR3 is 15 residues. Trimming stripped 0 bases from V and 14 bases from J, with 17 bases between. From germline, CDR1 is MGHRA and CDR2 YSYEKL. CDR3 sequence reads: CASSQEGRLQSALHF. The CDR3 DNA sequence: TGCGCCAGCAGCCAAGAAGGGAGGCTTCAATCAGCCCTCCACTTT.

The chain uses TRBV2 and TRBJ2-7, with 9 bases that match TRBD1. J lost 2 bases, V lost 5 bases, and 10 bases had no gene match. The CDR3 consists of 16 residues. Germline V gene sequence: CDR1 SNHLY, CDR2 FYNNEI. As DNA, the CDR3 is TGTGCCAGCAGTAAATGGGGACAGGGAGGACCCTACGAGCAGTACTTC. As protein: CASSKWGQGGPYEQYF. Using reference TRBV2 and TRBJ2-7 for the parts outside the CDR3, the full variable domain is EPEVTQTPSHQVTQMGQEVILRCVPISNHLYFYWYRQILGQKVEFLVSFYNNEISEKSEIFDDQFSVERPDGSNFTLKIRSTKLEDSAMYFCASSKWGQGGPYEQYFGPGTRLTVT.

The sample holds a few counts of this clonotype. The chain combines TRBV10-3 with TRBJ1-5; D may be TRBD1 (6 bases). The CDR3 is 14 residues long. Trimming removed 1 base from V and 5 bases from J, with 9 bases in between. Germline V gives CDR1 ENHRY, CDR2 SYGVKD. The CDR3 region is CAISEWGGHQPQHF. The CDR3 bases are TGTGCCATCAGTGAGTGGGGGGGGCATCAGCCCCAGCATTTT.

As for this clonotype: This CDR3 is missing its conserved last phenylalanine or tryptophan, likely due to a read error. The DNA is left out, because the CDR3 cannot be placed on it with certainty; the CDR3 is given as TCRdb lists it. V is TRBV20-1 and J is TRBJ1-4; TRBD1 is the table's D call and was not checked against the DNA. Germline V gives CDR1 DFQATT, CDR2 SNEGSKA (reference sequence). The CDR3 length equals 15 residues, ends included. The CDR3 loop reads CSASPTGANVLTFGA.

The table lists this clonotype with many counts. The chain carries TRBV12-5 and TRBJ2-7; 13 bases fit TRBD2. The germline gives CDR1 LGHNT, CDR2 FRNRAP. CDR3 length: 15 amino acids. J lost 6 bases, V lost 6 bases, and 8 bases had no gene match. The CDR3 DNA sequence: TGTGCTAGTGGACCAGGGACTAGCGGGATATCCGAGCAGTACTTC. Translated: CASGPGTSGISEQYF.

This clonotype has a count of ten or more. One end of the junction fails to match germline, which may point to a read error. The chain employs TRBV7-7 and TRBJ2-1, with 13 bases aligning to TRBD2. Germline V CDR1 and CDR2: SSHAT, FNYEAQ (reference sequence). The CDR3 has 16 residues. In DNA form, the CDR3 reads TGTGCTAGCAGCGCCCGACTAGCGGGGGGCCGGGATGAGCAGTTCTTC. Translation gives CASSARLAGGRDEQFF.

This chain uses TRBV5-1 with TRBJ2-7, with 8 bases that match TRBD1. The trim removed 3 bases at V and 1 base at J, leaving 3 bases unmatched. CDR3 size: 14 residues. Germline V gene sequence: CDR1 SGHRS, CDR2 YFSETQ. The CDR3 loop is CASSWTGLSYEQYF. CDR3 bases: TGCGCCAGCAGCTGGACAGGGCTATCCTACGAGCAGTACTTC.

The V and J genes are TRBV20-1 and TRBJ2-5; D possibly corresponds to TRBD2 (6 bases). Looked up from germline, CDR1 is DFQATT and CDR2 is SNEGSKA (reference sequence). The length of the CDR3 is 12 residues. Trimming pared 6 bases from V and 5 bases from J, leaving 13 bases between. In nucleotides, the CDR3 is TGCAGTGCCGAGCGGGCGGAGGAGACCCAGTACTTC. Amino acid sequence: CSAERAEETQYF.

This clonotype occurred many times. The chain has TRBV30 and TRBJ1-5; 10 nucleotides line up with TRBD1. Germline CDR1 GTSNPN, CDR2 SVGIG (reference sequence). The trim removed 3 bases at V and 6 bases at J, leaving 8 bases unmatched. This CDR3 has 15 residues. CDR3 in amino acids: CAWSRKRTGGQPQHF. The CDR3 nucleotides are TGTGCCTGGAGCCGGAAAAGGACAGGGGGTCAGCCCCAGCATTTT.

The chain links TRBV24-1 to TRBJ2-7; 7 bases agree with TRBD1. The CDR3 extends over 14 amino acids. CDR1 and CDR2 (germline): KGHDR, SFDVKD. The V segment lost 3 bases and the J segment 2 bases; nucleotides outside the gene matches: 3. The CDR3 loop is CATSDRDRAYEQYF. CDR3 nucleotide sequence: TGTGCCACCAGTGATCGGGACAGAGCCTACGAGCAGTACTTC.

The gene calls are TRBV12-3 or TRBV12-4 and TRBJ1-5; TRBD2 is a possible D gene (6 bases). The J call may be wrong; the DNA end is better matched by TRBJ2-5. This CDR3 contains 14 residues. The CDR3 DNA reads TGTGCCAGCAGTTTGTCGGGGGTGAATCAGCCCCAGTACTTC. Encoded protein: CASSLSGVNQPQYF.

The chain's CDR3 is CASSSRQTLLEQYF. CDR3 DNA: TGTGCCAGCAGCTCCCGACAGACCCTACTGGAGCAGTACTTC. The chain links TRBV7-9 to TRBJ2-7; tentatively, D is TRBD1 (5 bases). V was clipped by 4 bases and J by 7 bases, with 17 bases between them. Germline CDR1 is SEHNR and CDR2 is FQNEAQ (reference sequence). CDR3 length: 14 residues. Variable domain in full (rest from reference TRBV7-9 and TRBJ2-7): DTGVSQNPRHKITKRGQNVTFRCDPISEHNRLYWYRQTLGQGPEFLTYFQNEAQLEKSRLLSDRFSAERPKGSFSTLEIQRTEQGDSAMYLCASSSRQTLLEQYFGPGTRLTVT.

V and J are TRBV9 and TRBJ1-6, with D possibly matching TRBD1 (6 bases). The CDR3 runs to 17 residues. V lost 3 bases to trimming and J lost 10 bases, with 23 bases between them. CDR1 is SGDLS, CDR2 YYNGEE, per germline. DNA of the CDR3: TGTGCCAGCAGCGCTCAGGTAACGCAGGGGCTTGCGTCACCCCTCCACTTT. Encoded protein: CASSAQVTQGLASPLHF.

A remark on this clonotype: An end of the junction differs from the germline gene, which may be a read error. V and J are TRBV2 and TRBJ2-2; possible D gene TRBD2, 6 bases. CDR3 length: 15 residues. Germline V gives CDR1 SNHLY, CDR2 FYNNEI. Written as DNA, the CDR3 is TGTGCCAGCAGCGATAGCGGAGGGGCGACCGGGGAGCGGTTTTTT. It yields the protein CASSDSGGATGERFF.

This clonotype has just a few counts. The chain couples TRBV20-1 to TRBJ1-2, with D tentatively TRBD1 (5 bases). The germline V gene encodes CDR1 DFQATT and CDR2 SNEGSKA (reference sequence). The germline V and J ends were trimmed by 1 base and 8 bases, with 20 bases remaining between them. This CDR3 has 15 amino acids. The CDR3 region is CSARGNIGGDRGYTF. CDR3 nucleotide sequence: TGCAGTGCTAGAGGCAACATCGGAGGGGATAGGGGCTACACCTTC.

This clonotype was observed a single time. This sequence may be a read error, since a much larger clone differs from it by one base. V gene TRBV4-1 combines with J gene TRBJ1-4; possible D gene TRBD1, 5 bases. The CDR3 length is 17 residues. V lost 4 bases and J lost 7, with 22 bases in between. Per the germline V gene, CDR1 is MGHRA and CDR2 is YSYEKL. The CDR3 sequence is CASSRDWEGLGREKLFF. CDR3 bases: TGCGCCAGCAGCCGAGATTGGGAGGGGCTCGGTCGTGAAAAACTGTTTTTT.